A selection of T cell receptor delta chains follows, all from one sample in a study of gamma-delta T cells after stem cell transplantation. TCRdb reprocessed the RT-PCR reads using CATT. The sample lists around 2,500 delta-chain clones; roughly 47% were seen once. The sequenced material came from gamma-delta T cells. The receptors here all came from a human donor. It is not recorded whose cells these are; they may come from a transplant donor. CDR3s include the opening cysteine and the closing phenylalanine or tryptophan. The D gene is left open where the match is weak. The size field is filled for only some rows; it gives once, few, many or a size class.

CDR3 protein: CACDSLGEYTDKLIF
CDR3 DNA: TGTGCCTGTGACAGCTTGGGGGAATACACCGATAAACTCATCTTT
clone size: large
D gene: TRDD3
V gene: TRDV2
J gene: TRDJ1

CDR3 protein: CACDTLGAYDKLIF
CDR3 DNA: TGTGCCTGTGACACACTGGGGGCATACGATAAACTCATCTTT
clone size: few
D gene: TRDD3
V gene: TRDV2
J gene: TRDJ1

CDR3 protein: CACDTVNGGYVGSTDKLIF
CDR3 DNA: TGTGCCTGTGACACTGTAAATGGGGGATACGTGGGGTCCACCGATAAACTCATCTTT
clone size: few
D gene: TRDD3
V gene: TRDV2
J gene: TRDJ1

CDR3 protein: CACDTVQGDVLEYTDKLIF
CDR3 DNA: TGTGCCTGTGACACCGTGCAGGGGGATGTCCTTGAGTACACCGATAAACTCATCTTT
clone size: large
D gene: TRDD3
V gene: TRDV2
J gene: TRDJ1

CDR3 protein: CACDTIPQGTGGLTAQLFF
CDR3 DNA: TGTGCCTGTGACACAATTCCCCAAGGTACTGGGGGTCTGACAGCACAACTCTTCTTT
clone size: .
D gene: TRDD3
V gene: TRDV2
J gene: TRDJ2

CDR3 protein: CACDTVGRRGNTDKLIF
CDR3 DNA: TGTGCCTGTGACACCGTAGGAAGAAGGGGTAACACCGATAAACTCATCTTT
clone size: large
D gene: .
V gene: TRDV2
J gene: TRDJ1

CDR3 protein: CACDPLTGGPRPYTDKLIF
CDR3 DNA: TGTGCCTGTGACCCTCTTACTGGGGGCCCGAGACCGTACACCGATAAACTCATCTTT
clone size: .
D gene: TRDD3
V gene: TRDV2
J gene: TRDJ1

CDR3 protein: CACDSVESGVYAVDKLIF
CDR3 DNA: TGTGCCTGTGACTCTGTCGAGTCTGGGGTATACGCGGTCGATAAACTCATCTTT
clone size: .
D gene: .
V gene: TRDV2
J gene: TRDJ1

CDR3 protein: CACDSAALGTISWDTRQMFF
CDR3 DNA: TGTGCCTGTGATAGTGCGGCTCTCGGTACTATCTCCTGGGACACCCGACAGATGTTTTTC
clone size: few
D gene: .
V gene: TRDV2
J gene: TRDJ3

CDR3 protein: CACDLLGAKGPYTDKLIF
CDR3 DNA: TGTGCCTGTGACCTACTGGGGGCTAAAGGACCGTACACCGATAAACTCATCTTT
clone size: .
D gene: TRDD3
V gene: TRDV2
J gene: TRDJ1

CDR3 protein: CACDTLLGDTRGNKLIF
CDR3 DNA: TGTGCCTGTGACACTTTACTGGGGGATACGCGCGGAAATAAACTCATCTTT
clone size: few
D gene: TRDD3
V gene: TRDV2
J gene: TRDJ1

CDR3 protein: CACDTAGGWGTRDKLIF
CDR3 DNA: TGTGCCTGTGACACGGCTGGTGGCTGGGGGACCCGCGATAAACTCATCTTT
clone size: .
D gene: TRDD3
V gene: TRDV2
J gene: TRDJ1

CDR3 protein: CACDKLGDTGDKLIF
CDR3 DNA: TGTGCCTGTGACAAACTGGGGGATACCGGCGATAAACTCATCTTT
clone size: .
D gene: TRDD3
V gene: TRDV2
J gene: TRDJ1

CDR3 protein: CACDTVGTGVFITDKLIF
CDR3 DNA: TGTGCCTGTGACACCGTGGGTACTGGGGTATTCATCACCGATAAACTCATCTTT
clone size: .
D gene: TRDD3
V gene: TRDV2
J gene: TRDJ1

CDR3 protein: CACDSINWGTWNTDKLIF
CDR3 DNA: TGTGCCTGTGATTCCATTAACTGGGGGACTTGGAACACCGATAAACTCATCTTT
clone size: .
D gene: TRDD3
V gene: TRDV2
J gene: TRDJ1

CDR3 protein: CACDTVLGDTRVTDKLIF
CDR3 DNA: TGTGCCTGTGACACAGTACTGGGGGATACGAGGGTCACCGATAAACTCATCTTT
clone size: few
D gene: TRDD3
V gene: TRDV2
J gene: TRDJ1

CDR3 protein: CACDSLLGDDTDKLIF
CDR3 DNA: TGTGCCTGTGACAGTTTACTGGGGGATGACACCGATAAACTCATCTTT
clone size: large
D gene: TRDD3
V gene: TRDV2
J gene: TRDJ1

CDR3 protein: CACDTGGSGSWDTRQMFF
CDR3 DNA: TGTGCCTGTGACACGGGGGGATCCGGGTCCTGGGACACCCGACAGATGTTTTTC
clone size: .
D gene: TRDD3
V gene: TRDV2
J gene: TRDJ3

CDR3 protein: CALTSDVATLHTDKLIF
CDR3 DNA: TGTGCTCTTACTTCCGATGTGGCTACTTTGCACACCGATAAACTCATCTTT
clone size: .
D gene: .
V gene: TRDV1
J gene: TRDJ1